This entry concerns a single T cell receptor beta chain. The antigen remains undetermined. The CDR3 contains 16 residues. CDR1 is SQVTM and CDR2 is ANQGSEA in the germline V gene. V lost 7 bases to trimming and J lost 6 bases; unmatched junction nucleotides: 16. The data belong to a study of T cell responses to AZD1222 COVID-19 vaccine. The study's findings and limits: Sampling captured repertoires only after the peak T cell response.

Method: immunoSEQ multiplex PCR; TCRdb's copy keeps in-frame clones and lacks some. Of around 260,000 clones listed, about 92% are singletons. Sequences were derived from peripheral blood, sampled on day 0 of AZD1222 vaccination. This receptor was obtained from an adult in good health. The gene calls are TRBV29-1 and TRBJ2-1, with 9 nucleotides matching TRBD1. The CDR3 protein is CSAPGQGRGLSNEQFF. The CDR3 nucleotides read TGCAGCGCCCCGGGACAGGGTAGGGGATTGAGCAATGAGCAGTTCTTC.